The rows below give T cell receptor beta chains drawn from one sample of a study of T cells in Graves' hyperthyroidism and ophthalmopathy. TCRdb itself ran the multiplex PCR reads through MiXCR, one entry per CDR3 protein. The repertoire includes hundreds of thousands of distinct CDR3 sequences, 45% of them detected once, and under 8% sits in the top ten. Specimen: peripheral blood or thyroid tissue (not recorded which). The receptors stem from an adult man with Graves' disease, either hyperthyroidism or ophthalmopathy (not recorded which). CDR3s include the opening cysteine and the closing phenylalanine or tryptophan. Each record gives: J gene, V gene, CDR3 protein.

TRBJ2-5	TRBV2	CASNKGPQETQYF
TRBJ2-5	TRBV15	CATSTDRGGQPQYF
TRBJ2-5	TRBV29-1	CSVELRETQYF
TRBJ1-2	TRBV15	CATSRAETGGSGYTF
TRBJ1-1	TRBV7-2	CASSLPGVGNEAFF
TRBJ2-7	TRBV10-3	CAMGTAIYEQYF
TRBJ2-7	TRBV15	CATSRDPRGEQYF
TRBJ2-7	TRBV20-1	CSAKAGDRGDYEQYF
TRBJ2-5	TRBV29-1	CSVEGGWGGRGETQYF
TRBJ1-5	TRBV7-8	CASSPTGGSSQPQHF
TRBJ2-7	TRBV6-6	CASRQGNYEQYF
TRBJ2-5	TRBV7-6	CASSARGGGETQYF
TRBJ2-7	TRBV5-6	CASSSIAGGFYEQYF
TRBJ1-5	TRBV2	CASSELTGWRQPQHF
TRBJ1-4	TRBV2	CASSDRVNEKLFF
TRBJ1-2	TRBV10-3	CASSLGTGATINYGYTF
TRBJ1-1	TRBV7-9	CASSFGTGTTEAFF
TRBJ1-4	TRBV5-1	CASSFGQSATNEKLFF